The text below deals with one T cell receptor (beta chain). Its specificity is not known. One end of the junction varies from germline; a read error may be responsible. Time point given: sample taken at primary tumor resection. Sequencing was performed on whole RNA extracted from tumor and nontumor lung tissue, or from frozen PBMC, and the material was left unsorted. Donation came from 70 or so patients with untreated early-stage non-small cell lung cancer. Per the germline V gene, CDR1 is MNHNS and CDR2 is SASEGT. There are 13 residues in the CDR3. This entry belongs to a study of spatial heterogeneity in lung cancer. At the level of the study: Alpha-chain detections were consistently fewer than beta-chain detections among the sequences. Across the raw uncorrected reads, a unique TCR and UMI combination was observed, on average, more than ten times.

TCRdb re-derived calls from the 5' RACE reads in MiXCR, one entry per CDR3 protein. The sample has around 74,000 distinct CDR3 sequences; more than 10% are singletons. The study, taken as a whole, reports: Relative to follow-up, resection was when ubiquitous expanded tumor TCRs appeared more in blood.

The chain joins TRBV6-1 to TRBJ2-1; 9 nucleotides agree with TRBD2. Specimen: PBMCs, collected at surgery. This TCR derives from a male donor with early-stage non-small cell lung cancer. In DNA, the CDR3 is TGTACCAGCAGTCGAAGGACTAGCGATGAGCAGTTCTTC. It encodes CTSSRRTSDEQFF.